The 8 T cell receptor beta chains reported below all come from one sample, sequenced in a study of T cell repertoires in breast cancer. Primers covering all TCR V genes were used in emulsion RT-PCR on CD8+ T cells. Unpaired genes were suppressed by blocking oligonucleotides during a second nested PCR. One entry per CDR3 protein results from TCRdb running MiXCR on the emulsion pairing reads. The data hold 300 to 450 distinct CDR3 sequences, with 40% to 60% observed a single time. Sequenced sample: CD8+ T cells. The source is a pool of human donors with breast cancer or a healthy control (not recorded which).

By frequency in the sample, this clonotype is large (0.1 to 1%). The DNA of the CDR3 is TGTGCCAGCAGCTTAGGTATCGGCACCCTCTCTGGAAACACCATATATTTT. It translates to CASSLGIGTLSGNTIYF. V gene TRBV7-6 combines with J gene TRBJ1-3; D not resolved. V lost 1 base to trimming and J lost 0 bases, with 13 bases between them. Germline CDR1 and CDR2: SGHVS and FNYEAQ. This CDR3 has 17 amino acids.

This clonotype is classed as medium-sized. The chain carries TRBV7-3 and TRBJ2-5, with 10 positions matching TRBD2. V gave up 4 bases and J gave up 2 bases; unmatched junction bases: 7. Germline CDR1 reads SGHTA; CDR2 reads FQGTGA. CDR3 length equals 16 residues. The CDR3 bases are TGTGCCAGCAGCTCCGGACGAGCGGGGGGGCAAGAGACCCAGTACTTC. Translating it yields CASSSGRAGGQETQYF.

This clonotype is judged medium-sized (0.01 to 0.1%). The V gene is TRBV7-3, the J gene TRBJ1-1; 10 bases line up with TRBD1. CDR1 is SGHTA and CDR2 is FQGTGA in the germline V gene. The CDR3 loop spans 15 amino acids. Trimming removed 3 bases from V and 0 bases from J; junction bases left unmatched: 1. The CDR3 spells CASSLTGGMNTEAFF. CDR3 sequence (DNA): TGTGCCAGCAGCTTGACAGGGGGCATGAACACTGAAGCTTTCTTT.

On this clonotype: A single base separates this from a much larger clone, so it may be a read error. The V gene is TRBV7-2, the J gene TRBJ2-1; 8 bases match TRBD2. V trimming: 3 bases; J trimming: 7 bases; junction bases outside the gene matches: 11. The CDR3 sequence is 16 residues long. Germline V gene lookup returns CDR1 SGHTA and CDR2 FQGNSA. CDR3 DNA sequence: TGTGCCAGCAGCTTTTGGCGGGGGGCTAGTTGGAATGAGCAGTTCTTC. It encodes CASSFWRGASWNEQFF.

This clonotype was seen only a few times. A read error may account for a junction end that differs from germline. The genes are TRBV7-2 and TRBJ1-5; 7 bases are a match to TRBD1. CDR1 is SGHTA, CDR2 FQGNSA, per germline. The CDR3 sequence is 14 residues long. CDR3 coding DNA: TGTGCCGGCAGCCGACAGGGCAGCAATCAGCCCCAGCATTTT. This gives the protein CAGSRQGSNQPQHF. Variable domain in full (rest from reference TRBV7-2 and TRBJ1-5): GAGVSQSPSNKVTEKGKDVELRCDPISGHTALYWYRQSLGQGLEFLIYFQGNSAPDKSGLPSDRFSAERTGGSVSTLTIQRTQQEDSAVYLCAGSRQGSNQPQHFGDGTRLSIL.

The chain combines TRBV7-2 with TRBJ2-3; no clear D. This CDR3 is built from 11 residues. V lost 5 bases, J lost 13 bases, and 13 bases lay in between. Germline V CDR1 and CDR2: SGHTA, FQGNSA. The CDR3 here is CASSIKDKKYF. The CDR3 nucleotides are TGTGCCAGCAGCATAAAAGATAAGAAGTATTTT. Full variable domain (outside the CDR3, taken from reference TRBV7-2 and TRBJ2-3): GAGVSQSPSNKVTEKGKDVELRCDPISGHTALYWYRQSLGQGLEFLIYFQGNSAPDKSGLPSDRFSAERTGGSVSTLTIQRTQQEDSAVYLCASSIKDKKYFGPGTRLTVL.

About this clonotype itself: This sequence may be a read error, since a much larger clone differs from it by one base. The V call is TRBV6-5, the J call TRBJ2-7; 10 nucleotides agree with TRBD1. The germline CDR1 and CDR2 sequences are MNHEY and SVGAGI. CDR3 size: 14 residues. CDR3 in DNA: TGTGCCGGCAGTTACTGGACAGGGGGCTACGAGCAGTACTTC. Its protein is CAGSYWTGGYEQYF.

In its sample, this clonotype is medium-sized. The chain carries TRBV7-3 and TRBJ1-2; D may be TRBD1 (5 bases). Germline assignment: CDR1 SGHTA and CDR2 FQGTGA. The V end lost 1 base, the J end lost 4 bases, and 7 bases lay between the germline ends. The CDR3 is made up of 13 amino acids. CDR3 amino acids: CASSLNGGYGYTF. As DNA, the CDR3 is TGTGCCAGCAGCTTAAACGGGGGCTATGGCTACACCTTC.